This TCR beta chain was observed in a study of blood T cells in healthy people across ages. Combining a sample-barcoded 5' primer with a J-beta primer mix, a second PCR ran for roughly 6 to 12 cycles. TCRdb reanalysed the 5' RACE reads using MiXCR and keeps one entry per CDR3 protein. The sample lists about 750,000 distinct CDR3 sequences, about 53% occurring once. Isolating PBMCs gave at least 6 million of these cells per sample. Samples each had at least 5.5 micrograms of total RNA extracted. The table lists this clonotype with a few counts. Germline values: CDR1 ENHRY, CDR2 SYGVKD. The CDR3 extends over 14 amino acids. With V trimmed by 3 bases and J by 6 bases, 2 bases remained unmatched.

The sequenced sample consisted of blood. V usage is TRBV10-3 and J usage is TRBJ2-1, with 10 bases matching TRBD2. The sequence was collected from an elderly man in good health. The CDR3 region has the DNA TGTGCCATCAGTGATCTAGCGGGGGCCAATGAGCAGTTCTTC. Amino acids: CAISDLAGANEQFF.